This TCR beta chain was sequenced for a study of CD8 T cells in Susac syndrome. Germline V lookup: CDR1 SNHLY, CDR2 FYNNEI. J lost 8 bases, V lost 6 bases, and 6 bases had no gene match. The CDR3 has 13 residues. The authors carried out high-throughput sequencing of TCR beta. They applied it to CD8+ and CD4+ T cells obtained from blood. Purification of the CD8+ and CD4+ T cells relied on negative isolation, and TEMRA cells underwent FACS enrichment. Random hexamers were used to reverse transcribe an amount of about 0.5 to 1 ug RNA. With immunoSEQ multiplex PCR, TCR beta CDR3 was amplified across 54 Vbeta and 13 Jbeta. TCRdb reprocessed the immunoSEQ multiplex PCR reads via MiXCR and lists one record per CDR3 protein. The sample includes 150,000 to 200,000 distinct CDR3 sequences, around 95% seen only once; the top ten take about 0.13%.

This TCR was sampled from a human donor in good health. The V and J genes are TRBV2 and TRBJ2-1; 8 nucleotides line up with TRBD1. The specimen was CD4+ T cells from PBMCs. This CDR3 is CASRDRAYDEQFF. DNA for the CDR3: TGTGCCAGCAGGGACAGGGCATACGATGAGCAGTTCTTC.